This TCR beta chain came from a study of T cell responses to AZD1222 COVID-19 vaccine. Assay used: immunoSEQ multiplex PCR; TCRdb lists only in-frame clones, some missing. This repertoire shows around 100,000 clones, roughly 90% found once; its top ten account for about 19%. Germline CDR1 PRHDT, CDR2 FYEKMQ (reference sequence). The CDR3 sequence is 14 residues long. The V end lost 5 bases, the J end lost 5 bases, and 16 bases lay between the germline ends. The chain joins TRBV13 to TRBJ2-7; D unclear. The sequence came from an adult in good health. The sample in question was peripheral blood, obtained on day 0 of AZD1222 vaccination. The CDR3 sequence: CASSPGPGFDEQYF. CDR3 in DNA: TGTGCCAGCAGCCCTGGGCCCGGTTTCGACGAGCAGTACTTC.